This T cell receptor (beta chain) originates from a study of T-cell reconstitution after alpha-beta-depleted transplantation in children. Germline CDR1 reads SEHNR; CDR2 reads FQNEAQ (reference sequence). This CDR3 is 14 amino acids long. The V segment lost 5 bases and the J segment 5 bases; nucleotides outside the gene matches: 7. Unique molecular identifiers were used to barcode this TCRbeta library. MiXCR was run by TCRdb on the PCR reads, yielding one entry per CDR3 protein. Of roughly 500,000 distinct CDR3 sequences listed, around 16% are singletons. The chain combines TRBV7-9 with TRBJ1-2; TRBD1 matches 8 bases. The TCR originated in a human donor who donated a stem cell graft to a child with acute lymphoblastic leukemia. Sample: PBMCs from the stem cell graft donor, taken from the stem cell graft. In DNA form, the CDR3 reads TGTGCCAGCAGCGACCCGGACAGGGAGTATGGCTACACCTTC. Amino acids: CASSDPDREYGYTF.